Presented here are 9 T cell receptor beta chains from one specimen sequenced in a study of T-cell reconstitution after alpha-beta-depleted transplantation in children. Preparation of the TCRbeta library used unique molecular identifiers. TCRdb redid the calling of the PCR reads with MiXCR, one entry per CDR3 protein. The sample yields around 230,000 distinct CDR3 sequences, approximately 15% seen once. The source material was PBMCs, mostly from graft donor cells, sampled 360 days after TCRalphabeta/CD19-depleted stem cell transplant. The origin of the receptors is a male patient between 2 and 15 years old who had a stem cell transplant for acute lymphoblastic leukemia, so the T cells may come from the graft donor.

This clonotype was picked up a small number of times. The V call is TRBV18, the J call TRBJ1-1; 9 positions match TRBD1. The CDR3 is 15 amino acids. The germline V gene encodes CDR1 KGHSH and CDR2 LQKENI. Unmatched junction bases numbered 10, after V lost 4 bases and J lost 7 bases. The DNA of the CDR3 is TGTGCCAGCTCACAGAATACAGGGGGCGCGGTTGAAGCTTTCTTT. Its protein is CASSQNTGGAVEAFF.

A few counts support this clonotype. The chain joins TRBV6-1 to TRBJ1-6; 7 bases line up with TRBD1. The V segment lost 1 base and the J segment 11 bases; nucleotides outside the gene matches: 2. Looked up from germline, CDR1 is MNHNS and CDR2 is SASEGT. The CDR3 extends over 13 amino acids. For the CDR3, the DNA is TGTGCCAGCAGTGAAGGAGGGGGCCCACCCCTCCACTTT. It yields the protein CASSEGGGPPLHF.

This clonotype appeared many times. The gene calls are TRBV18 and TRBJ1-3; D not resolved. V gave up 3 bases and J gave up 2 bases, with 5 bases separating them. The germline CDR1 and CDR2 sequences are KGHSH and LQKENI. The CDR3 consists of 13 residues. The CDR3, as DNA: TGTGCCAGCTCACCTCCGACTGGAAACACCATATATTTT. As protein: CASSPPTGNTIYF.

The table lists this clonotype with a few counts. The chain couples TRBV12-3 or TRBV12-4 to TRBJ2-3; 11 bases match TRBD2. With 4 bases clipped from V and 2 bases from J, the junction kept 2 bases outside the gene matches. This CDR3 comprises 15 residues. For the CDR3, the DNA is TGTGCCAGCAGTTCTAGCGGGGGGCTCACAGATACGCAGTATTTT. Its translation: CASSSSGGLTDTQYF.

V gene TRBV4-1 combines with J gene TRBJ2-7; D possibly corresponds to TRBD1 (6 bases). V lost 3 bases and J 4 bases, leaving 16 bases between the germline ends. The CDR3 extends over 15 amino acids. Germline CDR1 reads MGHRA; CDR2 reads YSYEKL. The CDR3 protein is CASSHEPGTNYEQYF. The DNA for the CDR3 is TGCGCCAGCAGCCACGAACCCGGGACAAATTACGAGCAGTACTTC.

V is TRBV3-1 and J is TRBJ2-5; perhaps TRBD1 as D (6 bases). V was pared by 0 bases and J by 5 bases, with 19 bases between. The length of the CDR3 is 17 residues. Germline lookup yields CDR1 LGHDT and CDR2 YNNKEL (reference sequence). The CDR3 sequence: CASSQDPRRRGRETQYF. In DNA form, the CDR3 reads TGTGCCAGCAGCCAAGATCCTCGGCGCAGGGGAAGGGAGACCCAGTACTTC.

The chain carries TRBV20-1 and TRBJ2-7; D is possibly TRBD1 (6 bases). The CDR3 covers 15 residues. With 4 bases removed from V and 1 base from J, the gap between germline ends came to 17 bases. CDR1 DFQATT and CDR2 SNEGSKA come from the germline V gene (reference sequence). In DNA, the CDR3 is TGCAGTGCTATAACAGGGTTCCGGAGTTCCTACGAGCAGTACTTC. It codes for CSAITGFRSSYEQYF.

This clonotype has only a few counts. The rearrangement links TRBV29-1 to TRBJ2-2, with unresolved D. The CDR3 sequence is 15 residues long. V dropped 6 bases and J dropped 0 bases, with 14 bases sitting between them. Germline V gene lookup returns CDR1 SQVTM and CDR2 ANQGSEA. The CDR3 DNA is TGCAGCGTCGGCAAGGGCTCCGCGAACACCGGGGAGCTGTTTTTT. Encoded protein: CSVGKGSANTGELFF.

The chain combines TRBV29-1 with TRBJ1-5; no clear D. The V gene's germline CDR1 is SQVTM and CDR2 ANQGSEA. The CDR3 is made up of 14 amino acids. Deletions cut 5 bases from V and 9 bases from J, with 20 bases between. This chain's CDR3 is CSVRGGSHARPQHF. The CDR3 DNA follows: TGCAGCGTTCGTGGTGGCAGCCACGCAAGGCCCCAGCATTTT. The whole variable domain, remainder taken from reference TRBV29-1 and TRBJ1-5, is SAVISQKPSRDICQRGTSLTIQCQVDSQVTMMFWYRQQPGQSLTLIATANQGSEATYESGFVIDKFPISRPNLTFSTLTVSNMSPEDSSIYLCSVRGGSHARPQHFGDGTRLSIL.